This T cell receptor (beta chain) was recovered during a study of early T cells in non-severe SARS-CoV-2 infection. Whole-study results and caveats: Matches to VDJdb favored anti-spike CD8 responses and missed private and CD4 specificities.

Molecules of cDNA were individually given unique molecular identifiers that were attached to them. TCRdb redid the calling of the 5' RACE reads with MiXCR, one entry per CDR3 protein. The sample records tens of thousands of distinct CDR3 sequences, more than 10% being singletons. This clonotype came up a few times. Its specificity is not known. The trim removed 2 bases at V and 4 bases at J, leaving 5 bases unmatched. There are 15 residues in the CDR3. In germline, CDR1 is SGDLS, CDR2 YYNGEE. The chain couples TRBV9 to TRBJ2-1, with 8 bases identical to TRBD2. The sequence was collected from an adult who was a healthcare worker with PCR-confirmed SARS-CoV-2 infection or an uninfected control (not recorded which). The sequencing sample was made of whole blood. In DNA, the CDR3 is TGTGCCAGCAGCGTGAGCGGGGGAGGATACAATGAGCAGTTCTTC. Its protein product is CASSVSGGGYNEQFF.